This TCR beta chain was captured in a study of cytomegalovirus exposure and HLA in healthy donors. Study outcomes and limitations: Within the 130 or so validation repertoires, first-cohort TCR clusters tended to co-occur, according to a later analysis.

On this clone: Its antigen is still unknown.

The method was immunoSEQ multiplex PCR; TCRdb's version includes in-frame clones alone and lacks a portion of them. The sample holds 150,000 to 200,000 clones, around 85% seen once. CDR1 is SNHLY, CDR2 FYNNEI, per germline. CDR3 length: 15 amino acids. V lost 8 bases and J 0 bases, leaving 11 bases between the germline ends. Sequencing was carried out using PBMCs. V gene TRBV2 combines with J gene TRBJ1-6, with D uncertain. This clonotype was obtained from a man between 18 and 35 years old in good health and CMV-seropositive. CDR3 bases: TGTGCCAGCCAAAGGGAGAGCTCCTATAATTCACCCCTCCACTTT. It yields the protein CASQRESSYNSPLHF.